These 29 T cell receptor beta chains originate from one sample sequenced in a study of blood T cell repertoires in COVID-19. TCRdb's copy holds only in-frame clones and misses some; the assay was immunoSEQ multiplex PCR. The repertoire includes fewer than 350,000 clones, 85% of them detected once, and roughly 2.6% sits in the top ten. Sequencing input: PBMCs or T cells enriched from blood (not recorded which). These receptor sequences come from a woman in her fifties or sixties who had recovered from COVID-19.

This chain uses TRBV18 with TRBJ1-6; tentatively, D is TRBD1 (5 bases). There are 17 residues in the CDR3. CDR1 is KGHSH, CDR2 LQKENI, per germline. The ends were cut back, 3 bases at V and 4 bases at J, with 16 bases in the middle. In DNA form, the CDR3 reads TGTGCCAGCTCACCTTCAAATCCAGGGAATTATAATTCACCCCTCCACTTT. Translating it yields CASSPSNPGNYNSPLHF. Looking up the rest from reference TRBV18 and TRBJ1-6 gives the full variable domain: NAGVMQNPRHLVRRRGQEARLRCSPMKGHSHVYWYRQLPEEGLKFMVYLQKENIIDESGMPKERFSAEFPKEGPSILRIQQVVRGDSAAYFCASSPSNPGNYNSPLHFGNGTRLTVT.

The V call is TRBV10-2, the J call TRBJ2-7; a possible D gene is TRBD1 (6 bases). The CDR3 has 14 amino acids. Trimming took 6 bases from V and 2 from J, leaving 14 bases between them. Germline V gene data show CDR1 as WSHSY and CDR2 as SAAADI. The CDR3 region has the DNA TGCGCCAGCAGACAGACACAGGGCCCCTACGAGCAGTACTTC. Translation gives CASRQTQGPYEQYF.

The V call is TRBV6-4, the J call TRBJ1-1; no clear D gene. V dropped 6 bases and J dropped 3 bases, with 11 bases sitting between them. CDR1 MRHNA and CDR2 SNTAGT come from the germline V gene. The CDR3 covers 13 residues. The CDR3 DNA is TGTGCCAGCAGCAACGCACGGGACACTGAAGCTTTCTTT. Protein: CASSNARDTEAFF.

This chain links TRBV11-2 with TRBJ1-1, with D possibly matching TRBD1 (5 bases). The CDR3 contains 15 residues. CDR1 SGHAT and CDR2 FQNNGV come from the germline V gene. Trimming took 1 base from V and 5 from J, leaving 14 bases between them. CDR3: CASSLVSGARTEAFF. CDR3 sequence (DNA): TGTGCCAGCAGCTTAGTCAGCGGGGCTCGGACTGAAGCTTTCTTT.

The V call is TRBV19, the J call TRBJ2-7; possibly TRBD2 for D (5 bases). V was cut by 6 bases and J by 2 bases, with 20 bases left in between. There are 16 residues in the CDR3. From germline, CDR1 is LNHDA and CDR2 SQIVND (reference sequence). The CDR3 region has the DNA TGTGCCAGTAGAAGCGCAGGAGGAACGAGCCCCTACGAGCAGTACTTC. It translates to CASRSAGGTSPYEQYF.

This chain uses TRBV7-2 with TRBJ2-7; 9 bases match TRBD1. This CDR3 is 16 amino acids long. The germline CDR1 and CDR2 sequences are SGHTA and FQGNSA. The V segment lost 0 bases and the J segment 0 bases; nucleotides outside the gene matches: 3. The CDR3 sequence is CASSLAATGGSYEQYF. CDR3 coding DNA: TGTGCCAGCAGCTTAGCGGCGACAGGGGGCTCCTACGAGCAGTACTTC. Variable domain in full (rest from reference TRBV7-2 and TRBJ2-7): GAGVSQSPSNKVTEKGKDVELRCDPISGHTALYWYRQSLGQGLEFLIYFQGNSAPDKSGLPSDRFSAERTGGSVSTLTIQRTQQEDSAVYLCASSLAATGGSYEQYFGPGTRLTVT.

This chain links TRBV30 with TRBJ2-1, with TRBD2 identical over 7 bases. Germline-derived CDR1 and CDR2 are GTSNPN and SVGIG (reference sequence). Trimming removed 4 bases from V and 4 bases from J; junction bases left unmatched: 7. CDR3 length: 14 residues. The CDR3 nucleotides read TGTGCCTGGAAAGGGGCGGGAGTTTACAATGAGCAGTTCTTC. Translating it yields CAWKGAGVYNEQFF.

This chain links TRBV19 with TRBJ2-3; TRBD1 matches at 7 bases. The V gene's germline CDR1 is LNHDA and CDR2 SQIVND (reference sequence). This CDR3 comprises 14 residues. J gave up 5 bases and V 3 bases, and 5 bases lay outside the gene matches. CDR3 in DNA: TGTGCCAGTAGTATGTCCAGGGGGAGAGATACGCAGTATTTT. It specifies CASSMSRGRDTQYF. Full variable domain (rest looked up from reference TRBV19 and TRBJ2-3): DGGITQSPKYLFRKEGQNVTLSCEQNLNHDAMYWYRQDPGQGLRLIYYSQIVNDFQKGDIAEGYSVSREKKESFPLTVTSAQKNPTAFYLCASSMSRGRDTQYFGPGTRLTVL.

J is TRBJ2-6 and V is TRBV6-5; D gene uncertain. V was clipped by 7 bases and J by 0 bases, with 4 bases between them. The CDR3 consists of 13 residues. The germline gives CDR1 MNHEY, CDR2 SVGAGI. The CDR3 DNA reads as TGTGCCAGCACCTTCTCTGGGGCCAACGTCCTGACTTTC. Translated: CASTFSGANVLTF.

The V call is TRBV7-9, the J call TRBJ2-1; maybe TRBD1 (5 bases). V dropped 1 base and J dropped 6 bases, with 16 bases sitting between them. This CDR3 has 16 residues. The germline CDR1 and CDR2 sequences are SEHNR and FQNEAQ (reference sequence). For the CDR3, the DNA is TGTGCCAGCAGCTTAGAGGGTCAAGGGGCGTCCAATGAGCAGTTCTTC. The encoded protein is CASSLEGQGASNEQFF.

V and J are TRBV27 and TRBJ2-3; 14 positions match TRBD2. This CDR3 region has 17 residues. Germline CDR1 MNHEY, CDR2 SMNVEV (reference sequence). V shed 6 bases, J shed 4 bases, and the junction held 9 bases outside the gene matches. CDR3 DNA: TGTGCCAGCAGAACCCCCAGACTAGCGGGGGGGGCAGATACGCAGTATTTT. Its translation: CASRTPRLAGGADTQYF.

This clone was detected only once. V is TRBV6-5 and J is TRBJ2-3, with 11 bases that match TRBD2. J gave up 5 bases and V 7 bases, and 5 bases lay outside the gene matches. The CDR3 has 14 amino acids. Germline V lookup: CDR1 MNHEY, CDR2 SVGAGI. CDR3 loop: CASIAGGPVDTQYF. CDR3 in DNA: TGTGCCAGCATAGCGGGGGGGCCAGTAGATACGCAGTATTTT.

The gene calls are TRBV9 and TRBJ2-1; no reliable D call. This CDR3 is 15 amino acids long. Germline V gives CDR1 SGDLS, CDR2 YYNGEE. V was pared by 3 bases and J by 0 bases, with 10 bases between. The DNA for the CDR3 is TGTGCCAGCAGCGCTCAGGCTTTCTCCTACAATGAGCAGTTCTTC. Translating it yields CASSAQAFSYNEQFF.

This clone was recorded only once. The V and J genes are TRBV2 and TRBJ2-3; a possible D gene is TRBD1 (5 bases). This CDR3 has 16 residues. The V and J ends lost 3 bases and 2 bases respectively, with 15 bases between them. Looked up from germline, CDR1 is SNHLY and CDR2 is FYNNEI. Here the CDR3 reads CASSDYQGASTDTQYF. CDR3 sequence (DNA): TGTGCCAGCAGTGATTACCAGGGCGCTTCCACAGATACGCAGTATTTT.

This clone was observed a handful of times. J is TRBJ2-7 and V is TRBV5-1; D is possibly TRBD1 (6 bases). Germline CDR1 SGHRS, CDR2 YFSETQ. The CDR3 has 14 residues. Trimming shortened V by 0 bases and J by 1 base, and 8 bases separated the two germline ends. CDR3 in DNA: TGCGCCAGCAGCTTGGTTACAGGGTCCTACGAGCAGTACTTC. Protein: CASSLVTGSYEQYF. The full variable domain, with the rest looked up from reference TRBV5-1 and TRBJ2-7, is KAGVTQTPRYLIKTRGQQVTLSCSPISGHRSVSWYQQTPGQGLQFLFEYFSETQRNKGNFPGRFSGRQFSNSRSEMNVSTLELGDSALYLCASSLVTGSYEQYFGPGTRLTVT.

The CDR3 here is CATSDSRDRGRDEQFF. The CDR3 region has the DNA TGTGCCACCAGTGATTCCCGGGACAGGGGGCGAGATGAGCAGTTCTTC. This chain links TRBV24-1 with TRBJ2-1; 12 nucleotides line up with TRBD1. This CDR3 comprises 16 residues. The ends lost 2 bases at V and 8 bases at J; junction bases unmatched: 6. Germline lookup yields CDR1 KGHDR and CDR2 SFDVKD.

J is TRBJ2-1 and V is TRBV9; 8 bases line up with TRBD2. After removal of 3 bases from V and 5 bases from J, the junction contained 10 bases not matched to a gene. Germline V gene sequence: CDR1 SGDLS, CDR2 YYNGEE. This CDR3 is 16 amino acids long. Here the CDR3 reads CASSAHPAGANNEQFF. The DNA for the CDR3 is TGTGCCAGCAGCGCCCATCCAGCGGGGGCCAACAATGAGCAGTTCTTC.

Concerning this clone: Other DNA sequences in the same sample also yield this CDR3. The chain recombines TRBV29-1 with TRBJ2-2; D unresolved. Trimming took 3 bases from V and 2 from J, leaving 4 bases between them. Germline V gene lookup returns CDR1 SQVTM and CDR2 ANQGSEA. The CDR3 is made up of 12 amino acids. CDR3 DNA: TGCAGCGTTGACAGTAACACCGGGGAGCTGTTTTTT. Translated: CSVDSNTGELFF.

The chain employs TRBV5-4 and TRBJ1-4, with 9 bases that match TRBD1. J was trimmed by 8 bases and V by 3 bases; bases with no gene match: 14. The CDR3 spans 17 residues. Germline V gives CDR1 SGHNT, CDR2 YYREEE (reference sequence). The CDR3 here is CASSSTGTGNGKEKLFF. The DNA for the CDR3 is TGTGCCAGCAGCTCTACCGGGACAGGGAACGGCAAAGAAAAACTGTTTTTT.

The chain is built from TRBV7-9 and TRBJ2-7, with 10 bases fitting TRBD1. Trimming took 5 bases from V and 2 from J; bases not matched to a gene: 6. The CDR3 loop spans 15 amino acids. Germline CDR1 reads SEHNR; CDR2 reads FQNEAQ (reference sequence). The CDR3 DNA follows: TGTGCCAGCAGCGATACCGGGACAGGGGCCTACGAGCAGTACTTC. Its protein is CASSDTGTGAYEQYF.

The chain uses TRBV3-1 (or the pseudogene TRBV3-2) and TRBJ1-4, with D perhaps matching TRBD1 (6 bases). V was cut by 1 base and J by 7 bases, with 16 bases left in between. The CDR3 is 16 amino acids. Germline lookup yields CDR1 LGHDT and CDR2 YNNKEL (reference sequence). The CDR3 sequence is CASSQGVSGTLEKLFF. DNA for the CDR3: TGTGCCAGCAGCCAAGGAGTCTCGGGGACACTTGAAAAACTGTTTTTT.

This clone was picked up one time. The J gene is TRBJ2-2, the V gene TRBV4-1, with 7 positions matching TRBD1. The CDR3 is 16 amino acids. Germline V gene lookup returns CDR1 MGHRA and CDR2 YSYEKL. The J segment lost 0 bases and the V segment lost 4 bases, leaving 5 bases of the junction unmatched. The CDR3 reads CASSPRQGTNTGELFF. In DNA form, the CDR3 reads TGCGCCAGCAGCCCACGACAGGGAACGAACACCGGGGAGCTGTTTTTT.

Comment on this clone: Other DNA variants within this sample encode the same CDR3. J is TRBJ2-5 and V is TRBV29-1, with D perhaps TRBD1 (5 bases). The CDR3 covers 12 residues. V was trimmed by 4 bases and J by 2 bases, leaving 8 bases between them. CDR1 and CDR2 (germline): SQVTM, ANQGSEA. The CDR3 loop reads CSVGQLQETQYF. In DNA form, the CDR3 reads TGCAGCGTTGGACAGTTACAAGAGACCCAGTACTTC.

CDR3 in DNA: TGTGCCAGCAGCTTAGGCGGGACCCACAATGAGCAGTTCTTC. This encodes CASSLGGTHNEQFF. The J gene is TRBJ2-1, the V gene TRBV7-2; perhaps TRBD2 as D (6 bases). Germline V gives CDR1 SGHTA, CDR2 FQGNSA. The CDR3 has 14 amino acids. Trimming took off 1 base at V and 5 bases at J, with 9 bases between the two ends.

The V call is TRBV4-1, the J call TRBJ2-7, with D perhaps TRBD2 (5 bases). The length of the CDR3 is 14 residues. Trimming removed 6 bases from V and 9 bases from J, with 21 bases in between. Germline assignment: CDR1 MGHRA and CDR2 YSYEKL. DNA of the CDR3: TGCGCCAGCAGGAAGGGAGAGCGGTTTTCTCGGCAGTACTTC. It specifies CASRKGERFSRQYF.

This rearrangement joins TRBV7-2 to TRBJ2-3; 15 nucleotides match TRBD2. Trimming removed 2 bases from V and 4 bases from J; junction bases left unmatched: 4. This CDR3 has 17 amino acids. Looked up from germline, CDR1 is SGHTA and CDR2 is FQGNSA. CDR3 bases: TGTGCCAGCAGCTTACGGGGACTAGCGGGAGGTTCAGATACGCAGTATTTT. Protein sequence: CASSLRGLAGGSDTQYF.

The J gene is TRBJ1-6, the V gene TRBV7-9, with D possibly TRBD1 on 5 matching bases. Germline values: CDR1 SEHNR, CDR2 FQNEAQ (reference sequence). The V and J ends lost 1 base and 7 bases respectively, with 11 bases between them. This CDR3 spans 15 amino acids. The CDR3 protein is CASSLVSGDNSPLHF. The CDR3 DNA is TGTGCCAGCAGCTTAGTGTCGGGGGACAATTCACCCCTCCACTTT.

The rearrangement uses TRBV4-2 and TRBJ1-4; D gene ambiguous. The germline CDR1 and CDR2 sequences are LGHNA and YNFKEQ. Between the trimmed V and J ends, which lost 2 bases and 0 bases, there was a span of 10 bases. This CDR3 is built from 16 residues. CDR3: CASSQTEATTNEKLFF. CDR3 DNA: TGTGCCAGCAGCCAAACCGAAGCTACAACTAATGAAAAACTGTTTTTT.

This chain uses TRBV6-5 with TRBJ1-1; D remains unclear. Germline-derived CDR1 and CDR2 are MNHEY and SVGAGI. V was clipped by 8 bases and J by 4 bases, with 8 bases between them. The CDR3 has 11 residues. CDR3: CASRRGTEAFF. The CDR3 DNA is TGTGCCAGCCGACGGGGCACTGAAGCTTTCTTT.